These 23 T cell receptor beta chains were sequenced from one sample in a study of cytomegalovirus exposure and HLA in healthy donors. Primers: 60 Vbeta forward and 13 Jbeta reverse. Libraries were prepared by immunoSEQ multiplex PCR; TCRdb keeps only in-frame clonotypes and omits some of them. The sample shows approximately 140,000 clones, around 85% of them seen only once. Sequencing was carried out using PBMCs. These receptors came from a woman aged 45-65 years in good health and CMV-seropositive.

This rearrangement joins TRBV7-2 to TRBJ2-5, with TRBD2 matching 8 bases. Germline values: CDR1 SGHTA, CDR2 FQGNSA. The CDR3 contains 14 residues. The V and J ends lost 3 bases and 1 base, in that order; junction bases with no gene match: 1. The CDR3 loop reads CASSFSGVQETQYF. CDR3 nucleotide sequence: TGTGCCAGCAGCTTTAGCGGGGTCCAAGAGACCCAGTACTTC.

This chain joins TRBV5-4 and TRBJ1-2; D is perhaps TRBD1 (5 bases). The CDR3 spans 13 residues. The germline gives CDR1 SGHNT, CDR2 YYREEE (reference sequence). V gave up 1 base and J gave up 4 bases, with 8 bases separating them. The CDR3 sequence: CASSLTGLYGYTF. CDR3 DNA: TGTGCCAGCAGCTTGACAGGTCTCTATGGCTACACCTTC.

This sequence joins TRBV6-1 and TRBJ2-1; 11 bases match TRBD2. The CDR3 consists of 15 residues. J gave up 4 bases and V 6 bases, and 5 bases lay outside the gene matches. Germline CDR1 and CDR2: MNHNS and SASEGT. DNA of the CDR3: TGTGCCAGCAGCGACCTAGCGGGGGGATACAATGAGCAGTTCTTC. As protein: CASSDLAGGYNEQFF.

The V gene is TRBV18, the J gene TRBJ1-1; D is undetermined. CDR1 and CDR2 from the germline V gene are KGHSH and LQKENI. The CDR3 covers 13 residues. V dropped 2 bases and J dropped 4 bases, with 8 bases sitting between them. CDR3 DNA: TGTGCCAGCTCACCAGGGCTTGGCACTGAAGCTTTCTTT. This codes for CASSPGLGTEAFF.

The V gene is TRBV7-9, the J gene TRBJ2-5; 7 positions agree with TRBD1. Gene TRBJ2-7 matches the end of the DNA better, so the J call may be wrong. This CDR3 region has 15 residues. From germline, CDR1 is SEHNR and CDR2 FQNEAQ (reference sequence). This chain's CDR3 is CASSFPFGQEAEQYF. In DNA form, the CDR3 reads TGTGCCAGCAGCTTTCCCTTTGGACAGGAAGCCGAGCAGTACTTC.

The chain uses TRBV30 and TRBJ1-2, with TRBD1 as a possible D gene (6 bases). CDR3 length: 13 amino acids. The V gene lost 0 bases and the J gene lost 6 bases, with 11 bases spanning the gap. Germline V gives CDR1 GTSNPN, CDR2 SVGIG (reference sequence). DNA of the CDR3: TGTGCCTGGAGTGTCGCAGGGGTACATGGCTACACCTTC. This translates into CAWSVAGVHGYTF.

This chain links TRBV7-2 with TRBJ2-7; TRBD2 matches 16 bases. This CDR3 is 17 amino acids long. Germline trimming cut 5 bases from V and 1 base from J; bases unmatched to any gene: 5. Germline V gives CDR1 SGHTA, CDR2 FQGNSA. The CDR3 bases are TGTGCCAGCAGCCGGGGACTAGCGGGGGGGCGGTCCTACGAGCAGTACTTC. It encodes CASSRGLAGGRSYEQYF.

The chain uses TRBV5-4 and TRBJ1-3; D is perhaps TRBD1 (5 bases). Germline V CDR1 and CDR2: SGHNT, YYREEE (reference sequence). The V end was cut by 0 bases, the J end by 4 bases, with 11 bases between. The CDR3 contains 15 residues. The CDR3, as DNA: TGTGCCAGCAGCTTGGAGCCAGGGTGGGGAAACACCATATATTTT. Protein: CASSLEPGWGNTIYF.

V usage is TRBV7-2 and J usage is TRBJ2-7; 7 nucleotides line up with TRBD2. Germline V lookup: CDR1 SGHTA, CDR2 FQGNSA. The J segment lost 4 bases and the V segment lost 1 base, leaving 4 bases of the junction unmatched. The CDR3 is 14 residues long. This CDR3 is CASSLERGGYEQYF. The CDR3 DNA follows: TGTGCCAGCAGCTTAGAAAGGGGAGGGTACGAGCAGTACTTC.

The J gene is TRBJ2-2, the V gene TRBV18, with D tentatively TRBD1 (5 bases). The CDR3 loop spans 15 amino acids. Trimming cost V 0 bases and J 4 bases, with 9 bases left between them. Germline loops: CDR1 KGHSH, CDR2 LQKENI. CDR3: CASSPPSQGTGELFF. CDR3 nucleotide sequence: TGTGCCAGCTCACCACCGTCTCAGGGCACCGGGGAGCTGTTTTTT.

V is TRBV5-1 and J is TRBJ2-3; TRBD2 matches 9 bases. V was pared by 0 bases and J by 1 base, with 6 bases of the junction left unmatched. This CDR3 has 17 residues. Germline V gene sequence: CDR1 SGHRS, CDR2 YFSETQ. As DNA, the CDR3 is TGCGCCAGCAGCTTGGCGGCGGGGGGGCCGGGCACAGATACGCAGTATTTT. Protein sequence: CASSLAAGGPGTDTQYF.

The rearrangement links TRBV5-1 to TRBJ2-5, with D maybe TRBD1 (7 bases). Germline CDR1 and CDR2: SGHRS and YFSETQ. The CDR3 runs to 16 residues. Trimming cost V 2 bases and J 0 bases, with 14 bases left between them. CDR3 sequence (DNA): TGCGCCAGCAGCTTTAACCCCAGGGGGGACCAAGAGACCCAGTACTTC. It translates to CASSFNPRGDQETQYF. Full variable domain (missing parts from reference TRBV5-1 and TRBJ2-5): KAGVTQTPRYLIKTRGQQVTLSCSPISGHRSVSWYQQTPGQGLQFLFEYFSETQRNKGNFPGRFSGRQFSNSRSEMNVSTLELGDSALYLCASSFNPRGDQETQYFGPGTRLLVL.

This clone showed up just once. CDR3 amino acids: CASSLDSARGDPYEQYF. The DNA for the CDR3 is TGTGCCAGCAGCTTAGATTCGGCCAGGGGGGACCCCTACGAGCAGTACTTC. This sequence joins TRBV11-2 and TRBJ2-7, with TRBD1 as a possible D gene (7 bases). This CDR3 contains 17 residues. Germline V gene lookup returns CDR1 SGHAT and CDR2 FQNNGV. V was cut by 0 bases and J by 2 bases, with 17 bases left in between.

V gene TRBV7-9 combines with J gene TRBJ1-2; D perhaps matches TRBD1 (5 bases). V was cut by 4 bases and J by 3 bases, with 15 bases left in between. The CDR3 is 15 amino acids. Germline values: CDR1 SEHNR, CDR2 FQNEAQ (reference sequence). The CDR3 loop reads CASSSTAGFHYGYTF. The CDR3, as DNA: TGTGCCAGCAGCTCAACAGCAGGGTTTCACTATGGCTACACCTTC.

The CDR3: CASSLVGLGTGMGKQYF. The CDR3 DNA sequence: TGTGCCAGCAGCTTAGTGGGACTAGGAACGGGAATGGGGAAGCAGTACTTC. The V gene is TRBV13, the J gene TRBJ2-7; 8 bases line up with TRBD2. In germline, CDR1 is PRHDT, CDR2 FYEKMQ (reference sequence). Germline trimming cut 1 base from V and 8 bases from J; bases unmatched to any gene: 16. CDR3 size: 17 residues.

The J gene is TRBJ2-1, the V gene TRBV29-1; D is ambiguous. The CDR3 is made up of 13 amino acids. Germline V gives CDR1 SQVTM, CDR2 ANQGSEA. V was trimmed by 6 bases and J by 5 bases, leaving 14 bases between them. CDR3 sequence (DNA): TGCAGCGTCCAGCCTGACTCGAACAATGAGCAGTTCTTC. The encoded protein is CSVQPDSNNEQFF.

The chain carries TRBV20-1 and TRBJ2-7; D remains ambiguous. Germline CDR1 DFQATT, CDR2 SNEGSKA (reference sequence). Trimming took 6 bases from V and 2 from J, leaving 8 bases between them. This CDR3 is built from 11 residues. As DNA, the CDR3 is TGCAGTGCATCAGAAGCCTACGAGCAGTACTTC. As protein: CSASEAYEQYF.

The V and J genes are TRBV4-2 and TRBJ2-2; 7 positions match TRBD1. The CDR3 has 16 residues. Trimming removed 3 bases from V and 7 bases from J; junction bases left unmatched: 11. Germline V lookup: CDR1 LGHNA, CDR2 YNFKEQ. The CDR3 region has the DNA TGTGCCAGCAGCCAGGTTACCCGAGGGGGCGGCGGGGAGCTGTTTTTT. This sequence encodes CASSQVTRGGGGELFF.

The V gene is TRBV9, the J gene TRBJ2-7; 9 bases match TRBD2. The CDR3 loop spans 15 amino acids. With 2 bases clipped from V and 7 bases from J, the junction kept 10 bases outside the gene matches. The germline V gene has CDR1 SGDLS and CDR2 YYNGEE. DNA of the CDR3: TGTGCCAGCAGCGTGCGGGGGGGGGCCGCCGAGGAGCAGTACTTC. This translates into CASSVRGGAAEEQYF.

To note about this clone: Other DNA variants within this sample encode the same CDR3. The V and J genes are TRBV30 and TRBJ1-5, with a weak D call TRBD1 (6 bases). Deletions cut 2 bases from V and 1 base from J, with 9 bases between. The CDR3 runs 14 residues. Germline CDR1 is GTSNPN and CDR2 is SVGIG (reference sequence). The CDR3 loop reads CAWSQGLSNQPQHF. In nucleotides, the CDR3 is TGTGCCTGGAGTCAGGGGCTAAGCAATCAGCCCCAGCATTTT. The variable domain in full, with the rest retrieved from reference TRBV30 and TRBJ1-5, is SQTIHQWPATLVQPVGSPLSLECTVEGTSNPNLYWYRQAAGRGLQLLFYSVGIGQISSEVPQNLSASRPQDRQFILSSKKLLLSDSGFYLCAWSQGLSNQPQHFGDGTRLSIL.

The rearrangement uses TRBV7-3 and TRBJ1-2; 7 positions match TRBD1. The CDR3 length is 15 residues. From germline, CDR1 is SGHTA and CDR2 FQGTGA. The V gene end was trimmed by 5 bases and the J gene end by 4 bases; junction bases not matched to a gene: 10. Written as DNA, the CDR3 is TGTGCCAGCAGCCCGGACAGGCAGTCGTTCTATGGCTACACCTTC. Translated: CASSPDRQSFYGYTF.

This chain connects TRBV27 to TRBJ1-4; unclear D gene. The CDR3 covers 15 residues. V was clipped by 5 bases and J by 10 bases, with 20 bases between them. CDR1 is MNHEY and CDR2 is SMNVEV in the germline V gene (reference sequence). Written as DNA, the CDR3 is TGTGCCAGCAGTCCCCACAGTGATGGGTGGTTAAAACTGTTTTTT. Encoded protein: CASSPHSDGWLKLFF.

The V gene is TRBV30, the J gene TRBJ2-5, with TRBD2 as a possible D gene (6 bases). The J call may be faulty, since TRBJ2-7 better matches the DNA end. The CDR3 is 14 amino acids. CDR1 GTSNPN and CDR2 SVGIG come from the germline V gene (reference sequence). The CDR3 coding sequence is TGTGCCTGGAGCCGGGGAGGCGGCTCCTACGAGCAGTACTTC. This translates into CAWSRGGGSYEQYF.